A single sample gave rise to the 8 T cell receptor beta chains below, sequenced in a study of T cell responses to AZD1222 COVID-19 vaccine. Libraries were prepared by immunoSEQ multiplex PCR; TCRdb keeps only in-frame clonotypes and omits some of them. The sample lists tens of thousands of clones, 90% occurring once. Specimen: peripheral blood, collected on day 0 of AZD1222 vaccination. The receptors were sampled from an adult in good health.

The chain links TRBV11-2 to TRBJ1-6, with 9 bases fitting TRBD1. The ends lost 0 bases at V and 12 bases at J; junction bases unmatched: 6. The CDR3 consists of 15 residues. The germline CDR1 and CDR2 sequences are SGHAT and FQNNGV. CDR3 nucleotide sequence: TGTGCCAGCAGCTTAGACCGGGACAGGGTAAGACCCCTCCACTTT. Residues: CASSLDRDRVRPLHF. The variable domain in full, with the rest retrieved from reference TRBV11-2 and TRBJ1-6, is EAGVAQSPRYKIIEKRQSVAFWCNPISGHATLYWYQQILGQGPKLLIQFQNNGVVDDSQLPKDRFSAERLKGVDSTLKIQPAKLEDSAVYLCASSLDRDRVRPLHFGNGTRLTVT.

This clone was found once. This CDR3 reads CASSQDNYGYTF. DNA for the CDR3: TGTGCCAGCAGCCAGGATAACTATGGCTACACCTTC. The gene calls are TRBV12-3 or TRBV12-4 and TRBJ1-2; D not certain. The CDR3 covers 12 residues. Between the trimmed V and J ends, which lost 6 bases and 1 base, there was a span of 6 bases.

The chain is built from TRBV6-2 or TRBV6-3 and TRBJ1-6; 9 positions agree with TRBD1. CDR3 length: 14 amino acids. V shed 2 bases, J shed 13 bases, and the junction held 6 bases outside the gene matches. CDR1 and CDR2 (germline): MNHEY, SVGEGT. This CDR3 is CASSYEGQGRPLHF. The CDR3, as DNA: TGTGCCAGCAGTTACGAGGGACAGGGCCGTCCCCTCCACTTT.

The rearrangement links TRBV24-1 to TRBJ2-2, with 9 bases that match TRBD1. CDR3 length equals 14 residues. Looked up from germline, CDR1 is KGHDR and CDR2 is SFDVKD. With V trimmed by 10 bases and J by 5 bases, 7 bases remained unmatched. The CDR3 reads CATFPGQGTGELFF. CDR3 in DNA: TGTGCCACTTTCCCGGGACAGGGAACCGGGGAGCTGTTTTTT.

The rearrangement links TRBV3-1 (or the pseudogene TRBV3-2) to TRBJ2-5; 7 bases match TRBD2. Germline CDR1 is LGHDT and CDR2 is YNNKEL (reference sequence). V lost 2 bases, J lost 2 bases, and 5 bases stayed unmatched. The CDR3 is 15 amino acids. Here the CDR3 reads CASSQQSSGQETQYF. The CDR3 DNA reads as TGTGCCAGCAGCCAACAATCTAGCGGACAAGAGACCCAGTACTTC.

This clone was observed a single time. The chain links TRBV18 to TRBJ2-2; no firm D call. CDR3 length: 13 amino acids. V lost 4 bases and J 3 bases, leaving 6 bases between the germline ends. CDR1 is KGHSH, CDR2 LQKENI, per germline. The CDR3 loop is CASSLRDTGELFF. The CDR3 coding sequence is TGTGCCAGCTCACTACGGGACACCGGGGAGCTGTTTTTT.

V is TRBV3-1 (or the pseudogene TRBV3-2) and J is TRBJ2-2; 9 bases align to TRBD1. V lost 5 bases and J lost 4; bases outside the gene matches: 5. Germline lookup yields CDR1 LGHDT and CDR2 YNNKEL (reference sequence). The CDR3 has 15 residues. CDR3 nucleotides: TGTGCCAGCAGCAGCCCGGGACAGGGCACCGGGGAGCTGTTTTTT. Its protein product is CASSSPGQGTGELFF.

The chain combines TRBV3-1 (or the pseudogene TRBV3-2) with TRBJ2-6; tentatively, D is TRBD1 (6 bases). The CDR3 is made up of 17 amino acids. The V end lost 6 bases, the J end lost 1 base, and 16 bases lay between the germline ends. The germline V gene encodes CDR1 LGHDT and CDR2 YNNKEL (reference sequence). Here the CDR3 DNA reads TGTGCCAGCAGTCTACGACAGGAAACTTCTGGGGCCAACGTCCTGACTTTC. Translated, it gives CASSLRQETSGANVLTF.